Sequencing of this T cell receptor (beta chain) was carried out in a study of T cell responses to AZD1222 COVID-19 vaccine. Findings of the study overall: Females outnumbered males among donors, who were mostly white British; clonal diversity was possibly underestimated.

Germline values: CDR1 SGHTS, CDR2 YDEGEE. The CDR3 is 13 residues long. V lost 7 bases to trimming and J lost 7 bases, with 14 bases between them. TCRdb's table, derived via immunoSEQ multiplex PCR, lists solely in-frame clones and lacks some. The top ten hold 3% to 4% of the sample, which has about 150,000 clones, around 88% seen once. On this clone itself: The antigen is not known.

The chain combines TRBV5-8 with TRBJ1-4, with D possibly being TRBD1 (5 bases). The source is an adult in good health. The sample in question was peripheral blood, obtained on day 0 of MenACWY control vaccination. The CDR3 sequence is CASGAGHFEKLFF. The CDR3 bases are TGTGCCAGCGGAGCAGGGCATTTTGAAAAACTGTTTTTT.